Listed here is a single T cell receptor (beta chain). Its antigen is not identified. Produced via immunoSEQ multiplex PCR; TCRdb's table is partial and in-frame only. The sample has roughly 120,000 clones, 80% to 95% seen once. This entry comes from a study of T cell responses to AZD1222 COVID-19 vaccine. Study-level results: In a largely white British group with more females than males, clonal diversity was possibly underestimated. The study found Spike-specific TCR breadth and depth rose after two AZD1222 doses. The study reported that nearly half of spike-specific TCRs target unmutated variant regions.

The CDR3 is 12 amino acids. V was pared by 1 base and J by 5 bases, with 5 bases between. Germline V gene sequence: CDR1 LGHDT, CDR2 YNNKEL (reference sequence). The specimen was peripheral blood, collected 28 days after the second AZD1222 dose. The sequence was collected from an adult who received the AZD1222 COVID-19 vaccine. The chain couples TRBV3-1 (or the pseudogene TRBV3-2) to TRBJ2-5; D remains ambiguous. In DNA, the CDR3 is TGTGCCAGCAGCCAAGCGGCGGAGACCCAGTACTTC. It encodes CASSQAAETQYF.